What follows is one TCR beta chain and its context. Its antigen is not identified. Per germline, CDR1 SQVTM and CDR2 ANQGSEA. The ends lost 7 bases at V and 2 bases at J; junction bases unmatched: 4. The CDR3 runs to 13 residues. TCR beta from blood CD8+ and CD4+ T cells was sequenced. TEMRA cells were FACS-enriched, while CD8+ and CD4+ T cells were negatively isolated. Random hexamers were used to reverse transcribe an amount of roughly 0.5 to 1 ug RNA. Multiplex PCR with immunoSEQ amplified the TCR beta CDR3 across 54 Vbeta and 13 Jbeta. TCRdb analysed the immunoSEQ multiplex PCR reads with MiXCR anew, one entry per CDR3 protein. The sample includes 150,000 or so distinct CDR3 sequences, nearly 97% of them seen just once. This sample is part of a study of CD8 T cells in Susac syndrome. Study-wide findings and caveats: It was acknowledged in the study that the number of individuals who were included in its TCR sequencing and HLA analysis was relatively small.

V and J are TRBV29-1 and TRBJ1-5; 8 bases are shared with TRBD1. The specimen sequenced was CD8+ T cells from PBMCs. The sequence derives from a human donor with multiple sclerosis. Here the CDR3 reads CSGTGIGNQPQHF. CDR3 bases: TGCAGCGGGACAGGGATCGGCAATCAGCCCCAGCATTTT.